The 25 T cell receptor beta chains listed next were all sequenced from one sample in a study of shared clonotypes between healthy human individuals. Method: immunoSEQ multiplex PCR; TCRdb's copy keeps in-frame clones and lacks some. The repertoire includes some 300,000 clones, more than 60% of them detected once, and 8% to 13% sits in the top ten. The material sequenced was memory CD4+ T cells sorted from blood. As for subset: CD45RA-negative fraction. These receptors were obtained from a man younger than 45 in good health.

The chain combines TRBV10-3 with TRBJ2-3; D ambiguous. The V and J ends lost 7 bases and 2 bases respectively, with 10 bases between them. Germline V gene data show CDR1 as ENHRY and CDR2 as SYGVKD. CDR3 length: 13 residues. CDR3 sequence (DNA): TGTGCCATCACGAGTCATCTCACAGATACGCAGTATTTT. Its translation is CAITSHLTDTQYF.

This clone was observed once. V usage is TRBV4-1 and J usage is TRBJ1-4, with D uncertain. The V and J ends lost 1 base and 4 bases respectively, with 7 bases between them. The CDR3 loop spans 14 amino acids. CDR1 is MGHRA, CDR2 YSYEKL, per germline. The CDR3 is CASSQGVINEKLFF. The CDR3, as DNA: TGCGCCAGCAGCCAAGGGGTTATTAATGAAAAACTGTTTTTT.

The rearrangement joins TRBV7-2 to TRBJ2-5; 7 positions match TRBD1. The trim removed 5 bases at V and 0 bases at J, leaving 3 bases unmatched. The germline CDR1 and CDR2 sequences are SGHTA and FQGNSA. The length of the CDR3 is 14 residues. CDR3 in amino acids: CASSVQGYQETQYF. The CDR3 nucleotides are TGTGCCAGCAGCGTACAGGGGTACCAAGAGACCCAGTACTTC.

The V call is TRBV5-4, the J call TRBJ2-3; a possible D gene is TRBD2 (7 bases). The germline V gene encodes CDR1 SGHNT and CDR2 YYREEE (reference sequence). The germline V and J ends were trimmed by 4 bases and 8 bases, with 11 bases remaining between them. The CDR3 contains 12 residues. This CDR3 reads CASSPRGGTQYF. The CDR3 nucleotides read TGTGCCAGCAGCCCGAGGGGGGGTACGCAGTATTTT.

The V and J genes are TRBV13 and TRBJ2-7; no reliable D call. Trimming stripped 6 bases from V and 4 bases from J, with 16 bases between. The germline gives CDR1 PRHDT, CDR2 FYEKMQ (reference sequence). This CDR3 comprises 14 residues. CDR3 in amino acids: CASSTRPEVYEQYF. CDR3 coding DNA: TGTGCCAGCAGTACTCGGCCCGAAGTATACGAGCAGTACTTC.

The chain combines TRBV27 with TRBJ1-2; 8 nucleotides agree with TRBD1. The CDR3 has 13 amino acids. Germline V CDR1 and CDR2: MNHEY, SMNVEV (reference sequence). V lost 6 bases to trimming and J lost 4 bases; unmatched junction nucleotides: 4. The chain's CDR3 is CASSRGQGYGYTF. CDR3 in DNA: TGTGCCAGCAGCCGCGGACAGGGCTATGGCTACACCTTC.

The gene calls are TRBV5-1 and TRBJ2-6; no firm D call. Germline V CDR1 and CDR2: SGHRS, YFSETQ. CDR3 size: 18 residues. The V end lost 6 bases, the J end lost 2 bases, and 21 bases lay between the germline ends. CDR3: CASKGGDRLWAGANVLTF. In DNA form, the CDR3 reads TGCGCCAGCAAGGGTGGGGATAGACTCTGGGCTGGGGCCAACGTCCTGACTTTC.

The chain recombines TRBV7-9 with TRBJ2-7, with a possible D match to TRBD1 (6 bases). The V gene lost 5 bases and the J gene lost 1 base, with 9 bases spanning the gap. The CDR3 totals 13 residues. Germline CDR1 SEHNR, CDR2 FQNEAQ (reference sequence). The CDR3 nucleotides read TGTGCCAGCAGCACTCAGGGGTCCTACGAGCAGTACTTC. It is translated as CASSTQGSYEQYF.

The chain couples TRBV18 to TRBJ2-1, with 9 nucleotides matching TRBD2. Trimming cost V 5 bases and J 0 bases; bases outside gene matches: 2. Germline values: CDR1 KGHSH, CDR2 LQKENI. The CDR3 sequence is 15 residues long. The CDR3 here is CASSDSGSSYNEQFF. In nucleotides, the CDR3 is TGTGCCAGCTCAGATAGCGGGAGCTCCTACAATGAGCAGTTCTTC.

This clone was seen a few times. CDR3 sequence reads: CASSVGSLRTDTQYF. CDR3 DNA: TGTGCCAGCAGCGTAGGGAGTCTGCGCACAGATACGCAGTATTTT. The chain is built from TRBV9 and TRBJ2-3; the D is unclear. CDR1 is SGDLS and CDR2 is YYNGEE in the germline V gene. The V gene lost 0 bases and the J gene lost 1 base, with 9 bases spanning the gap. This CDR3 comprises 15 residues. Filled out from reference TRBV9 and TRBJ2-3, the complete variable domain reads DSGVTQTPKHLITATGQRVTLRCSPRSGDLSVYWYQQSLDQGLQFLIQYYNGEERAKGNILERFSAQQFPDLHSELNLSSLELGDSALYFCASSVGSLRTDTQYFGPGTRLTVL.

This chain uses TRBV5-6 with TRBJ2-7; unclear D gene. The CDR3 runs to 12 residues. Germline V gene sequence: CDR1 SGHDT, CDR2 YYEEEE. The V and J ends lost 0 bases and 5 bases respectively, with 6 bases between them. CDR3: CASSLAPHEQYF. Here the CDR3 DNA reads TGTGCCAGCAGCTTGGCCCCCCACGAGCAGTACTTC.

This clone appeared a few times. The chain employs TRBV28 and TRBJ1-1; no reliable D call. Germline-derived CDR1 and CDR2 are MDHEN and SYDVKM. V shed 7 bases and J shed 4 bases, with 7 bases lying between them. There are 11 residues in the CDR3. The CDR3 nucleotides are TGTGCCAGCACTGTCCTCACTGAAGCTTTCTTT. It is translated as CASTVLTEAFF. The variable domain in full, with the rest retrieved from reference TRBV28 and TRBJ1-1, is DVKVTQSSRYLVKRTGEKVFLECVQDMDHENMFWYRQDPGLGLRLIYFSYDVKMKEKGDIPEGYSVSREKKERFSLILESASTNQTSMYLCASTVLTEAFFGQGTRLTVV.

The rearrangement uses TRBV25-1 and TRBJ2-2, with unresolved D. Germline V CDR1 and CDR2: MGHDK, SYGVNS. CDR3 length: 12 residues. V shed 7 bases and J shed 6 bases, with 9 bases lying between them. CDR3 in amino acids: CASIGEPGELFF. DNA for the CDR3: TGTGCCAGCATCGGTGAGCCCGGGGAGCTGTTTTTT.

The chain uses TRBV15 and TRBJ1-2; no reliable D call. The V and J ends lost 0 bases and 7 bases respectively, with 9 bases between them. Germline V gene data show CDR1 as LNHNV and CDR2 as YYDKDF (reference sequence). There are 13 residues in the CDR3. The CDR3, as DNA: TGTGCCACCAGCAGAGATAATCTGGGTGGCTACACCTTC. Its translation is CATSRDNLGGYTF.

The chain carries TRBV10-1 and TRBJ1-2; D is uncertain. V lost 6 bases to trimming and J lost 4 bases, with 18 bases between them. Germline values: CDR1 WNHNN, CDR2 SYGVQD (reference sequence). This CDR3 is built from 15 residues. This CDR3 reads CASRALGSRCYGYTF. In nucleotides, the CDR3 is TGCGCCAGCAGGGCCCTGGGCAGTCGATGCTATGGCTACACCTTC.

The chain has TRBV28 and TRBJ2-7; 9 nucleotides align to TRBD1. After removal of 8 bases from V and 3 bases from J, the junction contained 11 bases not matched to a gene. This CDR3 contains 15 residues. Germline V gene lookup returns CDR1 MDHEN and CDR2 SYDVKM. The CDR3 spells CASGFPGTGIYEQYF. Here the CDR3 DNA reads TGTGCCAGCGGATTCCCTGGGACAGGGATCTACGAGCAGTACTTC.

This clone was found a few times. This chain links TRBV6-1 with TRBJ2-7; maybe TRBD2 (5 bases). With 3 bases removed from V and 2 bases from J, the gap between germline ends came to 8 bases. The CDR3 is 13 amino acids. CDR1 is MNHNS and CDR2 is SASEGT in the germline V gene. This chain's CDR3 is CASSETTAYEQYF. DNA of the CDR3: TGTGCCAGCAGTGAGACTACAGCCTACGAGCAGTACTTC.

The chain combines TRBV28 with TRBJ1-1; TRBD1 matches 7 bases. In germline, CDR1 is MDHEN, CDR2 SYDVKM. V was clipped by 7 bases and J by 5 bases; unmatched bases: 16. This CDR3 contains 16 residues. Here the CDR3 reads CASTLHPGRGKTEAFF. In nucleotides, the CDR3 is TGTGCCAGCACCCTACACCCTGGCAGGGGGAAAACTGAAGCTTTCTTT.

This chain joins TRBV10-3 and TRBJ2-7, with D unclear. CDR3 length equals 11 residues. V was cut by 4 bases and J by 6 bases, with 7 bases left in between. Germline V gives CDR1 ENHRY, CDR2 SYGVKD. Here the CDR3 DNA reads TGTGCCATCAGTGGGAGTAGCGAGCAGTACTTC. Protein product: CAISGSSEQYF.

The V and J genes are TRBV11-2 and TRBJ1-1; 9 bases line up with TRBD1. V lost 3 bases, J lost 4 bases, and 6 bases stayed unmatched. The CDR3 has 15 residues. Germline CDR1 and CDR2: SGHAT and FQNNGV. This chain's CDR3 is CASSFHRGQSTEAFF. CDR3 nucleotides: TGTGCCAGCAGCTTTCACAGGGGGCAAAGCACTGAAGCTTTCTTT.

This clone was found a few times. The rearrangement uses TRBV5-5 and TRBJ2-3, with TRBD2 matching 8 bases. The CDR3 spans 17 residues. The V segment lost 1 base and the J segment 0 bases; nucleotides outside the gene matches: 7. In germline, CDR1 is SGHKS, CDR2 YYEKEE (reference sequence). This CDR3 is CASSLIMSGGSTDTQYF. In nucleotides, the CDR3 is TGTGCCAGCAGCTTGATCATGAGCGGGGGCAGCACAGATACGCAGTATTTT.

The chain has TRBV30 and TRBJ1-4, with 7 bases that match TRBD1. With V trimmed by 2 bases and J by 4 bases, 4 bases remained unmatched. This CDR3 region has 14 residues. The germline CDR1 and CDR2 sequences are GTSNPN and SVGIG (reference sequence). CDR3 in amino acids: CAWSIGGRNEKLFF. Written as DNA, the CDR3 is TGTGCCTGGAGTATAGGGGGCCGTAATGAAAAACTGTTTTTT.

This clone has only a few counts. V and J are TRBV6-1 and TRBJ2-1; 8 nucleotides align to TRBD2. Germline loops: CDR1 MNHNS, CDR2 SASEGT. The CDR3 is 14 amino acids. Losses at the gene ends were 5 bases for V and 7 bases for J; bases not matched to a gene: 7. The CDR3 DNA sequence: TGTGCCAGCAGTCCGGGACTAGGGATTAATGAGCAGTTCTTC. This codes for CASSPGLGINEQFF.

This clone came up once. This chain joins TRBV28 and TRBJ2-5, with a possible D match to TRBD2 (6 bases). The germline gives CDR1 MDHEN, CDR2 SYDVKM. This CDR3 region has 13 residues. V was shortened by 3 bases and J by 5 bases, with 10 bases between the two germline ends. The CDR3 reads CASSLAGPETQYF. The CDR3 nucleotides are TGTGCCAGCAGTTTGGCGGGGCCCGAGACCCAGTACTTC.

V gene TRBV25-1 combines with J gene TRBJ1-4, with D hard to call. The CDR3 runs 16 residues. V lost 4 bases and J 5 bases, leaving 17 bases between the germline ends. Germline lookup yields CDR1 MGHDK and CDR2 SYGVNS. CDR3 coding DNA: TGTGCCAGCAGTGCCCGCAGGTGGAACGGAAATGAAAAACTGTTTTTT. Amino acids: CASSARRWNGNEKLFF.